These T cell receptor beta chains were read from a single sample in a study of response to subunit inactivated influenza vaccine. TCRdb re-derived calls from the RT-PCR reads in MiXCR, one entry per CDR3 protein. The top ten clones hold 3% of a sample with about 500,000 distinct CDR3 sequences, approximately 15% of them seen once. Sequences were derived from CD4+ T cells sorted from PBMCs, sampled less than 25 months after vaccination. Receptors originate from a man between 50 and 69 years old who received an inactivated influenza vaccine. The CDR3 runs from the conserved cysteine through the conserved F or W. The D gene is left open where the match is weak. A clone size is listed for some rows: how often the clone was seen (once, few, many), or a class if it is expanded.

few	TRBV5-6	TRBJ2-7	TRBD2	TGTGCCAGCAGACCCTACAATAGCGGGAGGAGGCACGAGCAGTACTTC	CASRPYNSGRRHEQYF
few	TRBV11-2	TRBJ2-3	NA	TGTGCCAGCAGCTTAGTTGGAGCGGGCACAGATACGCAGTATTTT	CASSLVGAGTDTQYF
many	TRBV5-1	TRBJ2-2	NA	TGCGCCAGCAGCTTGGTGAAGGGGGGGACCGGGGAGCTGTTTTTT	CASSLVKGGTGELFF
NA	TRBV11-2	TRBJ2-7	TRBD1	TGTGCCAGCAGCTTCGAGACAGGGACCTGCCAGCCATCCCCGCCAGAATACGAGCAGTACTTC	CASSFETGTCQPSPPEYEQYF
NA	TRBV5-1	TRBJ2-5	NA	TGCGCCAGCAGCTTCGAGGCTTGGTACCAAGAGACCCGGTACTTC	CASSFEAWYQETRYF
few	TRBV7-2	TRBJ2-3	NA	TGTGCCAGCAGCTTGACAGCTTTCACAGATACGCAGTATTTT	CASSLTAFTDTQYF
few	TRBV7-9	TRBJ1-5	NA	TGTGCCAGCAGCCGGGGCGGGGGAAGCAATCAGCCCCAGCATTTT	CASSRGGGSNQPQHF
few	TRBV9	TRBJ1-3	NA	TGTGCCAGGGACGGGTCGGGACACGGAAACACCATATATTTT	CARDGSGHGNTIYF
few	TRBV30	TRBJ2-7	TRBD1	TGTGCCTGGAGTTTTGTAGGGGGCGGCTACGAGCAGTACTTC	CAWSFVGGGYEQYF
NA	TRBV7-9	TRBJ1-2	NA	TGTGCCAGCAGCTTAGGAACCACCAACTATGGCTACACCTTC	CASSLGTTNYGYTF
few	TRBV10-3	TRBJ2-6	NA	TGTGCCATCAGTGGAGGAGGGGGTTCGGGGGCCAACGTCCTGACTTTC	CAISGGGGSGANVLTF
NA	TRBV15	TRBJ2-1	TRBD2	TGTGCCACCAGCAGAGATCGGCGGGAGGGGTACAATGAGCAGTTCTTC	CATSRDRREGYNEQFF
NA	TRBV11-2	TRBJ2-3	TRBD2	TGTGCCAGCAGCTTAGTCTTTTTGAGGGAGCGGGGAGATACGCAGTATTTT	CASSLVFLRERGDTQYF
NA	TRBV24-1	TRBJ2-2	NA	TGTGCCACCAGCGGCAGGCTGAACACCGGGGAGCTGTTTTTT	CATSGRLNTGELFF
NA	TRBV15	TRBJ1-4	NA	TGTGCCACCAGCAGAGATCCGACAGGAAAAAATGAAAAACTGTTTTTT	CATSRDPTGKNEKLFF
NA	TRBV5-1	TRBJ2-7	NA	TGCGCCAGCAGCTTGGCCGGCGTACCGGGGAGCTACGAGCAGTACTTC	CASSLAGVPGSYEQYF
few	TRBV12-3/TRBV12-4	TRBJ2-5	NA	TGTGCCAGCACCACGAAGGTCAGCCAAGAGACCCAGTACTTC	CASTTKVSQETQYF
NA	TRBV29-1	TRBJ2-7	NA	TGCAGCGTCCATGTCAGGGAAGGACCTGGTTACGAGCAGTACTTC	CSVHVREGPGYEQYF
NA	TRBV29-1	TRBJ2-3	TRBD1	TGCAGTGGAACAGGGGGCGCGGGCACAGATACGCAGTATTTT	CSGTGGAGTDTQYF
NA	TRBV28	TRBJ2-1	NA	TGTGCCAGCAGGGAGAGATCCGAAACAGCGGAGCAGTTCTTC	CASRERSETAEQFF
few	TRBV5-5	TRBJ2-3	TRBD1	TGTGCCAGCAGTTCCCGACAGGGACGTTTAGATACGCAGTATTTT	CASSSRQGRLDTQYF
NA	TRBV29-1	TRBJ1-2	NA	TGCAGCGTTGGACAGGAAGATGGCTACACCTTC	CSVGQEDGYTF
few	TRBV7-9	TRBJ1-1	TRBD1	TGTGCCAGCAGCACCCTAAACCGGGACAGCTGGCGAGCTTTCTTT	CASSTLNRDSWRAFF
few	TRBV7-9	TRBJ1-4	NA	TGTGCCAGCAGCCCTGGGGAGAACTGGGCTGAAAAACTGTTTTTT	CASSPGENWAEKLFF
NA	TRBV20-1	TRBJ2-7	NA	TGCAGTGCTGAACCCGCCTTACAGAGAACGGGCGAGCAGTACTTC	CSAEPALQRTGEQYF
NA	TRBV13	TRBJ1-2	TRBD1	TGTGCCAGCAGCTTAGGACAGGGGGCCTTTGGCTACACCTTC	CASSLGQGAFGYTF
few	TRBV24-1	TRBJ2-1	TRBD1	TGTGCCACCAGTGATTGGGGTGGGGGGACAGGCTCCTACAATGAGCAGTTCTTC	CATSDWGGGTGSYNEQFF
many	TRBV12-3/TRBV12-4	TRBJ1-4	NA	TGTGCCAGCAGTCCCTCACCCGGGCGGTTCGAAAAACTGTTTTTT	CASSPSPGRFEKLFF
NA	TRBV15	TRBJ2-7	NA	TGTGCCACCAGCAGAGTGGACGGATCCTACGAGCAGTACTTC	CATSRVDGSYEQYF
many	TRBV6-1	TRBJ1-6	TRBD1	TGTGCCAGCAGCCTAGGACAGGCGAATTCACCCCTCCACTTT	CASSLGQANSPLHF
many	TRBV11-2	TRBJ2-2	NA	TGTGCCAGCAGCTTTCGGACTGGGAACACCGGGGAGCTGTTTTTT	CASSFRTGNTGELFF
few	TRBV5-1	TRBJ2-7	TRBD2	TGCGCCAGCAACCGGGGGACTAGCGAGCTCTACGAGCAGTACTTC	CASNRGTSELYEQYF
NA	TRBV19	TRBJ2-7	NA	TGTGCCAGTAGTACGACAGAATACGAGCAGTACTTC	CASSTTEYEQYF
few	TRBV27	TRBJ2-2	TRBD2	TGTGCCAGCAGTCTACACGGGGGGGCACGGACCGGGGAGCTGTTTTTT	CASSLHGGARTGELFF
NA	TRBV6-5	TRBJ2-7	NA	TGTGCCAGCAGTTACTCTACCGCACGCGACGAGCAGTACTTC	CASSYSTARDEQYF
few	TRBV6-5	TRBJ2-3	TRBD2	TGTGCCAGCAGTTACTCGATAAGCGGGAGTAGAGATACGCAGTATTTT	CASSYSISGSRDTQYF
NA	TRBV12-3/TRBV12-4	TRBJ1-2	NA	TGTGCCAGCAACCAGGACACCGGGTATGGTGGCTACACCTTC	CASNQDTGYGGYTF
NA	TRBV4-1	TRBJ1-2	TRBD1	TGCGCCAGCAGCCCCCAGGGGGACTGGGGCTACACCTTC	CASSPQGDWGYTF
NA	TRBV20-1	TRBJ2-5	TRBD1	TGCAGTGCTAGATACGGACAGGGGGCTTTATATGAGACCCAGTACTTC	CSARYGQGALYETQYF
NA	TRBV20-1	TRBJ2-7	TRBD1	TGCAGTGCTAGGTATCAAGGGACAGGGGCGATTCAGGAGCAGTACTTC	CSARYQGTGAIQEQYF
few	TRBV5-1	TRBJ2-7	NA	TGCGCCAGCAGCTTTTCCAGGGCCGACTACGAGCAGTACTTC	CASSFSRADYEQYF
NA	TRBV7-9	TRBJ2-3	NA	TGTGCCAGCAGCTTCCGGGACCCCTTCACAGATACGCAGTATTTT	CASSFRDPFTDTQYF
once	TRBV29-1	TRBJ1-2	NA	TGCAGCGTCAAAGATCCCAGGTTTGATGGCCACACCTTC	CSVKDPRFDGHTF
NA	TRBV11-2	TRBJ1-2	NA	TGTGCCAGCAGCCAAGGAGGGTTTGATGGCTACACCTTC	CASSQGGFDGYTF
NA	TRBV5-6	TRBJ2-5	NA	TGTGCCAGCAGCCCAATTGACTTGCAAGAGACCCAGTACTTC	CASSPIDLQETQYF
few	TRBV20-1	TRBJ1-2	NA	TGCAGTGCCCTCGGACGGCAGAACTATGGCTACACCTTC	CSALGRQNYGYTF
NA	TRBV7-9	TRBJ2-7	NA	TGTGCCAGCAGCTCTTTTAGATCAGCGTCCTACGAGCAGTACTTC	CASSSFRSASYEQYF
NA	TRBV14	TRBJ1-1	TRBD1	TGTGCCAGCAGCCACCTCAGGGGGCGAAACCCGAACACTGAAGCTTTCTTT	CASSHLRGRNPNTEAFF
few	TRBV12-3/TRBV12-4	TRBJ2-2	NA	TGTGCCAGCACTCAGAACACCGGGGAGCTGTTTTTT	CASTQNTGELFF
NA	TRBV20-1	TRBJ2-3	TRBD2	TGCAGTGCTGGGACTAGCGGGGGGAGCACAGATACGCAGTATTTT	CSAGTSGGSTDTQYF
NA	TRBV7-9	TRBJ2-7	NA	TGTGCCAGCAGCTCCCGATCACCGGGGGACGAGCAGTACTTC	CASSSRSPGDEQYF
few	TRBV28	TRBJ2-4	NA	TGTGCCAGCAGTCTAGCTCCTGCCAAAAACATTCAGTACTTC	CASSLAPAKNIQYF
NA	TRBV7-2	TRBJ2-3	NA	TGTGCCAGCAGCCCTTTTAGAAGTAGCGGAAATACGCAGTATTTT	CASSPFRSSGNTQYF
few	TRBV3-1	TRBJ1-2	TRBD1	TGTGCCAGCAGCCAACCGGGACAGGGGGCCCGTGGCTACACCTTC	CASSQPGQGARGYTF
few	TRBV6-2/TRBV6-3	TRBJ2-3	NA	TGTGCCAGCAGTTACGAGGGTTCGACGCAGTATTTT	CASSYEGSTQYF
many	TRBV25-1	TRBJ1-2	NA	TGTGCCAGCAGTGAATGGCCAGGGGAGGACTATGGCTACACCTTC	CASSEWPGEDYGYTF